Presented here are 12 T cell receptor beta chains from one specimen sequenced in a study of long-term antiretroviral therapy in people with HIV. The authors ran the immunoSEQ assay, v3.0, at survey level. Generated by immunoSEQ multiplex PCR, the TCRdb table keeps only in-frame clones and is missing some. This sample has 20,000 to 25,000 clones; 82% occur once, and the top ten carry approximately 5%. The source was unsorted PBMCs, collected 0.2 years after starting antiretroviral therapy. All receptors come from a woman aged 25 to 39 with HIV.

This chain connects TRBV7-3 to TRBJ1-2, with a tentative D call TRBD1 (5 bases). V shed 1 base and J shed 8 bases, with 11 bases lying between them. This CDR3 comprises 13 residues. Looked up from germline, CDR1 is SGHTA and CDR2 is FQGTGA. CDR3 coding DNA: TGTGCCAGCAGCTTAAACGGGGCGGGGGGCTACACCTTC. This codes for CASSLNGAGGYTF.

This clone was recorded only once. The CDR3, as DNA: TGTGCCAGCAGAAGACTGGTAACCTACGAGCAGTACTTC. Protein sequence: CASRRLVTYEQYF. V and J are TRBV6-5 and TRBJ2-7; D gene unclear. V was trimmed by 6 bases and J by 2 bases, leaving 11 bases between them. CDR1 is MNHEY and CDR2 is SVGAGI in the germline V gene. The CDR3 contains 13 residues.

The J gene is TRBJ1-1, the V gene TRBV6-5; D is uncertain. The length of the CDR3 is 14 residues. V dropped 2 bases and J dropped 1 base, with 8 bases sitting between them. Germline CDR1 is MNHEY and CDR2 is SVGAGI. The CDR3 spells CASSYGLRNTEAFF. Written as DNA, the CDR3 is TGTGCCAGCAGTTACGGCTTAAGGAACACTGAAGCTTTCTTT.

The genes are TRBV30 and TRBJ1-1; D perhaps matches TRBD1 (5 bases). Germline CDR1 and CDR2: GTSNPN and SVGIG (reference sequence). Trimming pared 5 bases from V and 0 bases from J, leaving 25 bases between. The CDR3 covers 18 residues. The CDR3 is CAWGVSRDRILLNTEAFF. The CDR3 DNA sequence: TGTGCCTGGGGGGTGTCTAGGGACCGAATATTACTGAACACTGAAGCTTTCTTT.

This chain uses TRBV6-5 with TRBJ1-2; TRBD1 matches 10 bases. Germline V gene lookup returns CDR1 MNHEY and CDR2 SVGAGI. Trimming took 5 bases from V and 6 from J; bases not matched to a gene: 9. The CDR3 covers 15 residues. The CDR3 DNA reads as TGTGCCAGCAGTCCCCGGGGACAGGGGATCCATGGCTACACCTTC. Residues: CASSPRGQGIHGYTF.

CDR3 region: CASSTSGTGTRRYTF. The CDR3 nucleotides are TGTGCCAGCAGTACCTCCGGGACAGGGACTCGTCGCTACACCTTC. V usage is TRBV6-5 and J usage is TRBJ1-2; 9 bases map to TRBD1. V lost 5 bases and J lost 9; bases outside the gene matches: 13. The germline gives CDR1 MNHEY, CDR2 SVGAGI. This CDR3 has 15 residues.

This chain connects TRBV4-1 to TRBJ2-3; weak D call: TRBD1 (5 bases). This CDR3 has 16 residues. V was trimmed by 5 bases and J by 2 bases, leaving 17 bases between them. In germline, CDR1 is MGHRA, CDR2 YSYEKL. This CDR3 reads CASSSAPRALTDTQYF. The CDR3 nucleotides read TGCGCCAGCAGCTCCGCCCCCAGGGCACTCACAGATACGCAGTATTTT.

This clone was observed a few times. The rearrangement links TRBV7-6 to TRBJ1-6, with D possibly being TRBD1 (6 bases). The CDR3 is 13 amino acids. Germline values: CDR1 SGHVS, CDR2 FNYEAQ. Trimming left V 9 bases short and J 9 bases short, with 15 bases between. CDR3 nucleotides: TGTGCCAGTCTCGGGGACACTATTTCACCCCTCCACTTT. It translates to CASLGDTISPLHF.

The rearrangement joins TRBV19 to TRBJ2-3; D uncertain. Germline assignment: CDR1 LNHDA and CDR2 SQIVND (reference sequence). Trimming took off 6 bases at V and 3 bases at J, with 7 bases between the two ends. The CDR3 is 12 residues long. In DNA form, the CDR3 reads TGTGCCAGTAGCGTAGGGACAGATACGCAGTATTTT. Its translation is CASSVGTDTQYF.

This chain links TRBV30 with TRBJ1-1, with D possibly being TRBD1 (5 bases). V was cut by 1 base and J by 10 bases, with 7 bases left in between. This CDR3 has 10 residues. Germline V lookup: CDR1 GTSNPN, CDR2 SVGIG (reference sequence). The CDR3 region has the DNA TGTGCCTGGAGTGAGAGGGGAGCTTTCTTT. Encoded protein: CAWSERGAFF.

The CDR3 nucleotides read TGTGCCAGTAACCCCGGCCCGCCTATCAATGAAGCTTTCTTT. Protein product: CASNPGPPINEAFF. The chain uses TRBV2 and TRBJ1-1, with unresolved D. V shed 9 bases and J shed 7 bases, with 21 bases lying between them. The CDR3 loop spans 14 amino acids. Germline V lookup: CDR1 SNHLY, CDR2 FYNNEI.

This chain joins TRBV10-3 and TRBJ1-1, with TRBD1 as a possible D gene (5 bases). Germline V gene lookup returns CDR1 ENHRY and CDR2 SYGVKD. The V end was cut by 6 bases, the J end by 0 bases, with 8 bases between. The CDR3 spans 13 residues. In nucleotides, the CDR3 is TGTGCCATCAGCGGGGGGTTGAACACTGAAGCTTTCTTT. Residues: CAISGGLNTEAFF.